Below are 6 T cell receptor beta chains sequenced from a single sample in a study of cytomegalovirus exposure and HLA in healthy donors. PCR employed 60 Vbeta and 13 Jbeta primers. Profiling relied on immunoSEQ multiplex PCR, and the TCRdb table lists in-frame clones only, not all of them. The data hold some 100,000 clones, with roughly 82% observed a single time. Sequencing input: PBMCs. Every receptor here comes from a woman aged 18 to 35 in good health and CMV-seronegative.

The gene calls are TRBV28 and TRBJ1-6; 7 nucleotides match TRBD1. In germline, CDR1 is MDHEN, CDR2 SYDVKM. The CDR3 loop spans 13 amino acids. The V and J ends lost 10 bases and 9 bases, in that order; junction bases with no gene match: 9. The CDR3 DNA is TGTGCCACCGGAGGGGGCGCGGGTTCACCCCTCCACTTT. This sequence encodes CATGGGAGSPLHF.

V and J are TRBV5-4 and TRBJ2-3, with D perhaps TRBD2 (6 bases). The CDR3 is 17 residues long. In germline, CDR1 is SGHNT, CDR2 YYREEE (reference sequence). The V gene lost 2 bases and the J gene lost 2 bases, with 18 bases spanning the gap. The chain's CDR3 is CASSFALAGPITDTQYF. The CDR3 DNA sequence: TGTGCCAGCAGCTTTGCTCTTGCGGGACCGATCACAGATACGCAGTATTTT. The whole variable domain, remainder taken from reference TRBV5-4 and TRBJ2-3, is ETGVTQSPTHLIKTRGQQVTLRCSSQSGHNTVSWYQQALGQGPQFIFQYYREEENGRGNFPPRFSGLQFPNYSSELNVNALELDDSALYLCASSFALAGPITDTQYFGPGTRLTVL.

This rearrangement joins TRBV4-3 to TRBJ2-5; TRBD2 is a possible D gene (5 bases). With 3 bases removed from V and 3 bases from J, the gap between germline ends came to 17 bases. The length of the CDR3 is 16 residues. Per germline, CDR1 LGHNA and CDR2 YSLEER. Here the CDR3 DNA reads TGCGCCAGCAGCCATAGGCCGGGAACGTTGGAAGAGACCCAGTACTTC. It codes for CASSHRPGTLEETQYF.

The chain is built from TRBV14 and TRBJ2-7; TRBD2 is a possible D gene (6 bases). From germline, CDR1 is SGHDN and CDR2 FVKESK. The CDR3 length is 15 residues. The V end was cut by 2 bases, the J end by 4 bases, with 15 bases between. CDR3 sequence reads: CASSQKGLPKYEQYF. The CDR3 DNA reads as TGTGCCAGCAGCCAAAAAGGACTACCGAAGTACGAGCAGTACTTC. Based on the CDR3 plus reference TRBV14 and TRBJ2-7, the full variable domain is EAGVTQFPSHSVIEKGQTVTLRCDPISGHDNLYWYRRVMGKEIKFLLHFVKESKQDESGMPNNRFLAERTGGTYSTLKVQPAELEDSGVYFCASSQKGLPKYEQYFGPGTRLTVT.

This clone was observed once. V usage is TRBV7-2 and J usage is TRBJ2-7, with D unresolved. The length of the CDR3 is 14 residues. Trimming cost V 1 base and J 0 bases, with 7 bases left between them. The germline V gene has CDR1 SGHTA and CDR2 FQGNSA. Here the CDR3 DNA reads TGTGCCAGCAGCTTAGAGCCCAACTCCTACGAGCAGTACTTC. Protein product: CASSLEPNSYEQYF.

There are a few counts of this clone. The chain carries TRBV4-3 and TRBJ2-7; D is unclear. Trimming left V 0 bases short and J 0 bases short, with 6 bases between. The CDR3 is made up of 14 amino acids. The germline CDR1 and CDR2 sequences are LGHNA and YSLEER. This CDR3 is CASSQDHNSYEQYF. The CDR3 bases are TGCGCCAGCAGCCAAGACCACAACTCCTACGAGCAGTACTTC.